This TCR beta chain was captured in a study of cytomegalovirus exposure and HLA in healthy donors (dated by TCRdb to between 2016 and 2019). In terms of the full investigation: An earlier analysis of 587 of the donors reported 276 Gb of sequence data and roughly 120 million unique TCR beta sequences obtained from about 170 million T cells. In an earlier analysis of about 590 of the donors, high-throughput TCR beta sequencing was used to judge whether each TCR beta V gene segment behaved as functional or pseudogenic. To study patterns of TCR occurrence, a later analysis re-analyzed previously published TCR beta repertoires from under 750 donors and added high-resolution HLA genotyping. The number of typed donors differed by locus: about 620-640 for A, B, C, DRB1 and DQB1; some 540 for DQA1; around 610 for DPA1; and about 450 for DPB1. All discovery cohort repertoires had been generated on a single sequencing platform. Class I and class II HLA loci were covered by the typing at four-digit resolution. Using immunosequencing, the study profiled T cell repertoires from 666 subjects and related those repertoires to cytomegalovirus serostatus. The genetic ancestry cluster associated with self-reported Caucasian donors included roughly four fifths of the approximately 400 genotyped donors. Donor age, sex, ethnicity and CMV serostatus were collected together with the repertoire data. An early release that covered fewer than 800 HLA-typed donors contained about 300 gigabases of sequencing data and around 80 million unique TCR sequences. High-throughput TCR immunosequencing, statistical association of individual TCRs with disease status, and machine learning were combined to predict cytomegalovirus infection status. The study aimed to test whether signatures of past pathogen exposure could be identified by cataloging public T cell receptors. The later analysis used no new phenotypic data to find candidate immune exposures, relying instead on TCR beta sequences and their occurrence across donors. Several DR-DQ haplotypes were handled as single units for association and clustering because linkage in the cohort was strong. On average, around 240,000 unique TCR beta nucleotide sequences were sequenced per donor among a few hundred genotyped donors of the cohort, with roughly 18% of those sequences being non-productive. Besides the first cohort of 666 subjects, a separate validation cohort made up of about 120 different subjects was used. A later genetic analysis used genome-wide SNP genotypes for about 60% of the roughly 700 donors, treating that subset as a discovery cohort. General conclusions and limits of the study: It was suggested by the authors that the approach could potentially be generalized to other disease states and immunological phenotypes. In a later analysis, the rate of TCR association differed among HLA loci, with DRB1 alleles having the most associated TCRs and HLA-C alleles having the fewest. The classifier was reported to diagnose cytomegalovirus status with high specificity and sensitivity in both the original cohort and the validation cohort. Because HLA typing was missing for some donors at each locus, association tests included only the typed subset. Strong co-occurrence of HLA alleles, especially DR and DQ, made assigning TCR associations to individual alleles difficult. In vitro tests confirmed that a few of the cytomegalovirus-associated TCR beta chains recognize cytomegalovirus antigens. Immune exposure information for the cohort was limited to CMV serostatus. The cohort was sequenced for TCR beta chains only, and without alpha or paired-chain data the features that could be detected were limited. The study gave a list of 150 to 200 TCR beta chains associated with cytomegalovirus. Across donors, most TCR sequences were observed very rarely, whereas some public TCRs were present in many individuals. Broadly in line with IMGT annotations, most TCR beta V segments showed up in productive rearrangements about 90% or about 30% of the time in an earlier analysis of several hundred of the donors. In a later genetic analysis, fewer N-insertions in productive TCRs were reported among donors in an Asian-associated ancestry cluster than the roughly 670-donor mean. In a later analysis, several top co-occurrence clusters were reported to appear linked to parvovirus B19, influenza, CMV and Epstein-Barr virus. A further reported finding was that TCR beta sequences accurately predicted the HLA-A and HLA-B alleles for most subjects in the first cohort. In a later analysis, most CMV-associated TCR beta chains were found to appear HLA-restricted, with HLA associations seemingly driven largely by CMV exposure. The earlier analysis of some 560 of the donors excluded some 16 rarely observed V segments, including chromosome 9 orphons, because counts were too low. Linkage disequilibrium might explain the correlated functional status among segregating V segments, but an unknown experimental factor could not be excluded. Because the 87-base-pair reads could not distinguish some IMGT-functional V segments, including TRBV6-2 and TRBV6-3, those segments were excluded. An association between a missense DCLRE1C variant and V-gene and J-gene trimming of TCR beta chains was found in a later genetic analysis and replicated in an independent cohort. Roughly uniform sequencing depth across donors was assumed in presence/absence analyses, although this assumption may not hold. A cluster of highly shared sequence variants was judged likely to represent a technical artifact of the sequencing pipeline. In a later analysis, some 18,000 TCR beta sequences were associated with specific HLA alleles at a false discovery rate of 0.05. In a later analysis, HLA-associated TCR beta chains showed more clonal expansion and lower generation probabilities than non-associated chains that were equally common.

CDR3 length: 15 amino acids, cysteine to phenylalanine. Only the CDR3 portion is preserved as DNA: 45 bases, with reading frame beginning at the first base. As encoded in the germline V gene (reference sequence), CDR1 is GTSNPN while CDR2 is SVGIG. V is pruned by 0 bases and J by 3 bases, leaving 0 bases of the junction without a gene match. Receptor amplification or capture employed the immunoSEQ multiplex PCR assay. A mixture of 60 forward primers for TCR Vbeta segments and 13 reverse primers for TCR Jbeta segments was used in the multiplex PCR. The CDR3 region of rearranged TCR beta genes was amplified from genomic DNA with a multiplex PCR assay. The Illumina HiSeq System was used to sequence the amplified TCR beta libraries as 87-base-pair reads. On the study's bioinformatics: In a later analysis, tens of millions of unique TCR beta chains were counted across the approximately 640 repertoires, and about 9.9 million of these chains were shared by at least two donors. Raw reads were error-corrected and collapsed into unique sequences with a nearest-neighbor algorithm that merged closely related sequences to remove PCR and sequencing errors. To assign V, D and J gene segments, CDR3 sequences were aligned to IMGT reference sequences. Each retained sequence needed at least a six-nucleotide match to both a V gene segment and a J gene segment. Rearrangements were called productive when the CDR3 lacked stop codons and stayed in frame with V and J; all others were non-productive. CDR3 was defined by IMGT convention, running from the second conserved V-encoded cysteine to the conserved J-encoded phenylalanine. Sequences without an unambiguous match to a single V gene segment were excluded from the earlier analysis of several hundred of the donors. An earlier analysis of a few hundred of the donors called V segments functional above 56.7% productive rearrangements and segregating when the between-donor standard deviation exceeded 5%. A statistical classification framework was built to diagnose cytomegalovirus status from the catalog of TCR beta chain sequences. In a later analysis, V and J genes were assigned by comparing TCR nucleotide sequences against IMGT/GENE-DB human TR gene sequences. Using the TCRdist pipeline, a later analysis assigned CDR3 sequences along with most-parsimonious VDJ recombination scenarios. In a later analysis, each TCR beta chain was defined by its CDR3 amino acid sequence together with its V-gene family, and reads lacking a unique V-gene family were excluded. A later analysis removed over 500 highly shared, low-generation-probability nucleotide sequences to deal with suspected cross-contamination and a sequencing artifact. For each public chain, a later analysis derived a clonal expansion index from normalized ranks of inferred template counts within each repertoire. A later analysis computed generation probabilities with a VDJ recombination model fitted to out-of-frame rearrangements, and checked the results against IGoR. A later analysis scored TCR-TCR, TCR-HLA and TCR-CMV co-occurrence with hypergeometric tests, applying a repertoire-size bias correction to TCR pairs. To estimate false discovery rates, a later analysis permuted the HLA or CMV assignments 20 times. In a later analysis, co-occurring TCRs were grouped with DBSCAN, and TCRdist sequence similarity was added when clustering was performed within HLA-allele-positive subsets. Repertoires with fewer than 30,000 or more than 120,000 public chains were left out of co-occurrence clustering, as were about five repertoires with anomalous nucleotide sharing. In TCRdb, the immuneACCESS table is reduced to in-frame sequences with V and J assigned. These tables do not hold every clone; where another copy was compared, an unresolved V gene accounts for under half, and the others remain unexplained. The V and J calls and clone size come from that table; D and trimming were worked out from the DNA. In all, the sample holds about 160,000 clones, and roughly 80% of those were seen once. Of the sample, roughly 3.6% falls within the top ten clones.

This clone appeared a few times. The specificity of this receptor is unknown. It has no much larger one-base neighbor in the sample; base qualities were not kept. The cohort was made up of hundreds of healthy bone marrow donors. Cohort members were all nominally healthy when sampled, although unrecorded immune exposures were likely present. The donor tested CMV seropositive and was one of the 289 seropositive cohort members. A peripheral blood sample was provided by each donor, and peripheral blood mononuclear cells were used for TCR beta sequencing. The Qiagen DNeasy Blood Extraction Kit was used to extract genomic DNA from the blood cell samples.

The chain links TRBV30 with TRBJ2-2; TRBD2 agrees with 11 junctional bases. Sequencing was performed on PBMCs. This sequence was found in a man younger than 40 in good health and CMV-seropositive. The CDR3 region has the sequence CAWSVLAGDTGELFF. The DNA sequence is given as TGTGCCTGGAGTGTACTAGCGGGGGACACCGGGGAGCTGTTTTTT.